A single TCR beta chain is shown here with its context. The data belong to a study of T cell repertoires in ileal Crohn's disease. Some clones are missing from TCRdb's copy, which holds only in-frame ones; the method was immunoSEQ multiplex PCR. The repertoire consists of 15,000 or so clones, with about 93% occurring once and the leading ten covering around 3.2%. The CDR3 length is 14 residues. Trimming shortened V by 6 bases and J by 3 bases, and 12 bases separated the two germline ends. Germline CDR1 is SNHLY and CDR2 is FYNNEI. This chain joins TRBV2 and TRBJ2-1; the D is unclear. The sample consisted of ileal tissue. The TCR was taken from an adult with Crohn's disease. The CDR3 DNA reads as TGTGCCAGCAGGGGCCCCCCCCTCTACAATGAGCAGTTCTTC. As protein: CASRGPPLYNEQFF.